These 18 T cell receptor beta chains were all obtained from the same sample, sequenced in a study of CD8+CD57+ T cells in acquired aplastic anemia. Patients chosen for sequencing had shown CD8+CD57+ cell expansion by flow cytometry. The study profiled TCR beta VDJ and CDR3 using genomic DNA as template. TCRdb reprocessed the reads with MiXCR, giving one entry per CDR3 protein. The table records about 180,000 distinct CDR3 sequences, around half of them present only once. Material: sorted CD4+, CD8+, or CD8+CD57+ T cells (not recorded which) from PBMCs. Source of these receptors: a human donor with aplastic anemia.

This clonotype was seen at least ten times. The chain recombines TRBV19 with TRBJ2-5; 10 positions match TRBD1. V shed 5 bases and J 3 bases; nucleotides not matched to a gene: 6. Germline values: CDR1 LNHDA, CDR2 SQIVND (reference sequence). CDR3 length: 15 residues. CDR3 protein: CASSPTGGREETQYF. In DNA form, the CDR3 reads TGTGCCAGTAGTCCGACAGGGGGCCGGGAAGAGACCCAGTACTTC.

The table lists this clonotype with many counts. V gene TRBV5-5 combines with J gene TRBJ1-3; tentative D call: TRBD1 (6 bases). Germline V lookup: CDR1 SGHKS, CDR2 YYEKEE (reference sequence). This CDR3 comprises 15 residues. V shed 0 bases and J shed 3 bases, with 10 bases lying between them. CDR3 DNA: TGTGCCAGCAGCTTGGGGGTGACAGGTGGAAACACCATATATTTT. It is translated as CASSLGVTGGNTIYF.

This rearrangement joins TRBV2 to TRBJ2-7, with 11 bases fitting TRBD2. In germline, CDR1 is SNHLY, CDR2 FYNNEI. Trimming cost V 6 bases and J 3 bases; bases outside gene matches: 7. The length of the CDR3 is 15 residues. The CDR3 DNA is TGTGCCAGCAGGACCGGGACTAGCGGAGTCTACGAGCAGTACTTC. Protein product: CASRTGTSGVYEQYF.

The chain has TRBV5-1 and TRBJ2-5; 15 bases align to TRBD2. V trimming: 4 bases; J trimming: 1 base; junction bases outside the gene matches: 8. This CDR3 contains 18 residues. Germline values: CDR1 SGHRS, CDR2 YFSETQ. This CDR3 reads CASSGHGTSGGPQETQYF. The CDR3 nucleotides are TGCGCCAGCAGCGGTCACGGGACTAGCGGGGGGCCCCAAGAGACCCAGTACTTC.

The V and J genes are TRBV7-2 and TRBJ1-5; 9 bases line up with TRBD1. Per germline, CDR1 SGHTA and CDR2 FQGNSA. V shed 5 bases and J 3 bases; nucleotides not matched to a gene: 5. This CDR3 has 15 residues. CDR3 sequence reads: CASSLDRGANQPQHF. CDR3 in DNA: TGTGCCAGCAGCCTGGACAGGGGTGCCAATCAGCCCCAGCATTTT.

A note on this clonotype: Its ends do not fully match the called genes, so a read error is possible. The V and J genes are TRBV2 and TRBJ1-5, with D unresolved. The germline V gene encodes CDR1 SNHLY and CDR2 FYNNEI. The CDR3 covers 11 residues. CDR3 in DNA: TGTGCTAGCAGTGATTACGACACCCCTGCTTTT. As protein: CASSDYDTPAF. Full variable domain (rest looked up from reference TRBV2 and TRBJ1-5): EPEVTQTPSHQVTQMGQEVILRCVPISNHLYFYWYRQILGQKVEFLVSFYNNEISEKSEIFDDQFSVERPDGSNFTLKIRSTKLEDSAMYFCASSDYDTPAFGDGTRLSIL.

J is TRBJ2-3 and V is TRBV9; 10 bases map to TRBD2. J gave up 8 bases and V 2 bases, and 14 bases lay outside the gene matches. The CDR3 runs to 17 residues. Germline V CDR1 and CDR2: SGDLS, YYNGEE. The CDR3 DNA reads as TGTGCCAGCAGCGTGGGGACTAGCGAGGGAGTACAGGGTACGCAGTATTTT. Its translation is CASSVGTSEGVQGTQYF. Full variable domain (remainder filled in from reference TRBV9 and TRBJ2-3): DSGVTQTPKHLITATGQRVTLRCSPRSGDLSVYWYQQSLDQGLQFLIQYYNGEERAKGNILERFSAQQFPDLHSELNLSSLELGDSALYFCASSVGTSEGVQGTQYFGPGTRLTVL.

This clonotype was counted ten times or more. This chain uses TRBV6-6 with TRBJ1-2; D possibly corresponds to TRBD1 (5 bases). The CDR3 contains 14 residues. Germline lookup yields CDR1 MNHNY and CDR2 SVGAGI (reference sequence). The V gene lost 1 base and the J gene lost 8 bases, with 14 bases spanning the gap. CDR3 sequence (DNA): TGTGCCAGCAGTTACTACGGCAGGGTGGAGGGCTACACCTTC. Protein product: CASSYYGRVEGYTF.

The gene calls are TRBV20-1 and TRBJ2-7; D possibly corresponds to TRBD1 (6 bases). V shed 5 bases and J shed 2 bases, with 16 bases lying between them. This CDR3 region has 14 residues. The germline V gene encodes CDR1 DFQATT and CDR2 SNEGSKA (reference sequence). DNA of the CDR3: TGCAGTGCTTTAACACAGGGAACTACCTACGAGCAGTACTTC. Amino acids: CSALTQGTTYEQYF.

This chain joins TRBV7-3 and TRBJ2-5; D gene ambiguous. This CDR3 comprises 13 residues. In germline, CDR1 is SGHTA, CDR2 FQGTGA. Between the trimmed V and J ends, which lost 2 bases and 7 bases, there was a span of 11 bases. The CDR3 region is CASSLGRLGTQYF. As DNA, the CDR3 is TGTGCCAGCAGCTTAGGTCGACTGGGGACCCAGTACTTC.

This chain joins TRBV29-1 and TRBJ1-3, with 9 positions matching TRBD1. This CDR3 has 13 residues. Germline V gene data show CDR1 as SQVTM and CDR2 as ANQGSEA. With V trimmed by 5 bases and J by 3 bases, 2 bases remained unmatched. For the CDR3, the DNA is TGCAGCGTTCGACAGGGGGGTGGAAACACCATATATTTT. This translates into CSVRQGGGNTIYF.

This rearrangement joins TRBV7-2 to TRBJ1-2; TRBD1 is a possible D gene (5 bases). Looked up from germline, CDR1 is SGHTA and CDR2 is FQGNSA. This CDR3 comprises 13 residues. Trimming removed 4 bases from V and 14 bases from J, with 20 bases in between. This CDR3 reads CASSSLGGRAETF. The CDR3 DNA is TGTGCCAGCAGCTCCCTCGGGGGTCGGGCGGAAACCTTC.

This clonotype was observed at least ten times. The genes are TRBV19 and TRBJ1-5, with D possibly being TRBD1 (5 bases). The germline CDR1 and CDR2 sequences are LNHDA and SQIVND (reference sequence). The CDR3 spans 15 residues. The germline V and J ends were trimmed by 5 bases and 3 bases, with 14 bases remaining between them. This chain's CDR3 is CASSLSTVSNQPQHF. CDR3 in DNA: TGTGCCAGTAGTCTCTCGACAGTTTCCAATCAGCCCCAGCATTTT.

The chain links TRBV19 to TRBJ1-6; TRBD1 aligns across 7 bases. This CDR3 has 15 amino acids. Trimming removed 7 bases from V and 6 bases from J; junction bases left unmatched: 9. Looked up from germline, CDR1 is LNHDA and CDR2 is SQIVND (reference sequence). CDR3 residues: CASTKVGTVNSPLHF. In DNA form, the CDR3 reads TGTGCCAGTACCAAAGTCGGGACAGTTAATTCACCCCTCCACTTT.

The V and J genes are TRBV15 and TRBJ2-7; no reliable D call. Trimming took off 0 bases at V and 3 bases at J, with 3 bases between the two ends. From germline, CDR1 is LNHNV and CDR2 YYDKDF (reference sequence). The CDR3 contains 12 residues. CDR3 coding DNA: TGTGCCACCAGCAGAGATTACTACGAGCAGTACTTC. Translated, it gives CATSRDYYEQYF. Drawing the rest from reference TRBV15 and TRBJ2-7, the complete variable domain is DAMVIQNPRYQVTQFGKPVTLSCSQTLNHNVMYWYQQKSSQAPKLLFHYYDKDFNNEADTPDNFQSRRPNTSFCFLDIRSPGLGDTAMYLCATSRDYYEQYFGPGTRLTVT.

V gene TRBV3-1 combines with J gene TRBJ1-6; weak D call: TRBD1 (5 bases). V was clipped by 2 bases and J by 11 bases, with 25 bases between them. The CDR3 covers 18 residues. The germline gives CDR1 LGHDT, CDR2 YNNKEL (reference sequence). Written as DNA, the CDR3 is TGTGCCAGCAGCCAATCCTTCCAGGGTTTTCAGTTTAAGACACCCCTCCACTTT. Residues: CASSQSFQGFQFKTPLHF.

This clonotype appeared a few times. As DNA, the CDR3 is TGTGCCAGCGCGGCCGCTTTGGGGGCCACTGAAGCTTTCTTT. Translation: CASAAALGATEAFF. The J gene is TRBJ1-1, the V gene TRBV11-2, with D possibly TRBD1 on 6 matching bases. Germline CDR1 SGHAT, CDR2 FQNNGV. The CDR3 covers 14 residues. V lost 8 bases, J lost 4 bases, and 17 bases lay in between.

This chain connects TRBV15 to TRBJ2-7, with 9 nucleotides matching TRBD1. The germline V gene encodes CDR1 LNHNV and CDR2 YYDKDF (reference sequence). V shed 2 bases, J shed 5 bases, and the junction held 7 bases outside the gene matches. The CDR3 runs to 15 residues. The CDR3 protein is CATSRSGTGHDEQYF. The CDR3 DNA sequence: TGTGCCACCAGCAGATCCGGGACAGGGCACGACGAGCAGTACTTC.